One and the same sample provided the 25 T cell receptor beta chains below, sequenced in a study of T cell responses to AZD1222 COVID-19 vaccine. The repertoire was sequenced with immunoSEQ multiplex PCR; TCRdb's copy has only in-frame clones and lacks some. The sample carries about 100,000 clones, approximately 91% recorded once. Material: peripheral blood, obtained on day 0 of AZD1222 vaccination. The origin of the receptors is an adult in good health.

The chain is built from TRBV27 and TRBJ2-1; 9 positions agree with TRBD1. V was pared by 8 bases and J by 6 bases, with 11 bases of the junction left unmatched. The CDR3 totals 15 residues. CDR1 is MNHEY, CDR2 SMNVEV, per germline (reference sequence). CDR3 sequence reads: CASRPGTGPSNEQFF. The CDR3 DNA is TGTGCCAGCCGCCCCGGGACAGGGCCTTCCAATGAGCAGTTCTTC.

In DNA form, the CDR3 reads TGTGCCAGTATGGGGGGCCGAAGCGAGCGGTCCGATACGCAGTATTTT. Translating it yields CASMGGRSERSDTQYF. The rearrangement links TRBV19 to TRBJ2-3; either TRBD1 or TRBD2 may fit D (6 bases each). CDR3 length: 16 amino acids. Germline CDR1 LNHDA, CDR2 SQIVND (reference sequence). Trimming took 7 bases from V and 6 from J, leaving 23 bases between them.

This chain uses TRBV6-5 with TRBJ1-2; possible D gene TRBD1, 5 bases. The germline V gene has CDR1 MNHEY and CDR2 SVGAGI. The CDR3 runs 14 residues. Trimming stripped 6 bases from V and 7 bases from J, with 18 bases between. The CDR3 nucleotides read TGTGCCAGCAGGTCGTCTCAGGGTTCTTCTGGCTACACCTTC. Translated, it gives CASRSSQGSSGYTF.

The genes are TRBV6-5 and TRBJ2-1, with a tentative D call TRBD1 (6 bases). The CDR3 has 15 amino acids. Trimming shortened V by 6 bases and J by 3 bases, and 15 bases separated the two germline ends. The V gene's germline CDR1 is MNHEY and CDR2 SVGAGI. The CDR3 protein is CASRTPGAGYNEQFF. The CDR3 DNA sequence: TGTGCCAGCAGAACCCCAGGGGCCGGCTACAATGAGCAGTTCTTC.

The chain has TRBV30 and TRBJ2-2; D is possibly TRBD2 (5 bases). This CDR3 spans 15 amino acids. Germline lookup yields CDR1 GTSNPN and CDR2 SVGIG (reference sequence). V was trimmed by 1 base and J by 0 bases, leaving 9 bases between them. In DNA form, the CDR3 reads TGTGCCTGGAGTGAACTAGTCACGAACACCGGGGAGCTGTTTTTT. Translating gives CAWSELVTNTGELFF.

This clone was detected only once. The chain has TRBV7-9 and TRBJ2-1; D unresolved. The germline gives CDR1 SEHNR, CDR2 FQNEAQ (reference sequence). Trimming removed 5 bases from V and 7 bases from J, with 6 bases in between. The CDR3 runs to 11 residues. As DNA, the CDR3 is TGTGCCAGCAGCCCCCGTAATGAGCAGTTCTTC. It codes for CASSPRNEQFF.

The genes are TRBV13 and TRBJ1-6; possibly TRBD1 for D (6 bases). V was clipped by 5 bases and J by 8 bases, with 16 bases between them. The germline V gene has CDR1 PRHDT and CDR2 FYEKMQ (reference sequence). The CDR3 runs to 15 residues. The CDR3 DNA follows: TGTGCCAGCAGCCGTAACAGGGCGGAGGATTCACCCCTCCACTTT. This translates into CASSRNRAEDSPLHF. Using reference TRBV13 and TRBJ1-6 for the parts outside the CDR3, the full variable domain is AAGVIQSPRHLIKEKRETATLKCYPIPRHDTVYWYQQGPGQDPQFLISFYEKMQSDKGSIPDRFSAQQFSDYHSELNMSSLELGDSALYFCASSRNRAEDSPLHFGNGTRLTVT.

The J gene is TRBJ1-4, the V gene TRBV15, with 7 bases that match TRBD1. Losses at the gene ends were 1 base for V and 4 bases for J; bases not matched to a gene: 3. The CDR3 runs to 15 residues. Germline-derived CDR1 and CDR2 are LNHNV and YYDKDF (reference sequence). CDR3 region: CATSRVQGYNEKLFF. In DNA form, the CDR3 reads TGTGCCACCAGCAGAGTACAGGGGTATAATGAAAAACTGTTTTTT.

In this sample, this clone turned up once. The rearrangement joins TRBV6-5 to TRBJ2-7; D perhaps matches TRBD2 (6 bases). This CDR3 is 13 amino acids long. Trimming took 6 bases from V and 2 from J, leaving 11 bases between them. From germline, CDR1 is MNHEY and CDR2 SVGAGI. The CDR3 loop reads CASREGRTYEQYF. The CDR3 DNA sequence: TGTGCCAGCAGGGAGGGCAGAACCTACGAGCAGTACTTC.

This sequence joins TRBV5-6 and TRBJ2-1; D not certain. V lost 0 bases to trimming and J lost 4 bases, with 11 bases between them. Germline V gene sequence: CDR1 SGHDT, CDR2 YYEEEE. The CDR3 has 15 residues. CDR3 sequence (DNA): TGTGCCAGCAGCTTGGAGTTTCGTCTGTACAATGAGCAGTTCTTC. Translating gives CASSLEFRLYNEQFF.

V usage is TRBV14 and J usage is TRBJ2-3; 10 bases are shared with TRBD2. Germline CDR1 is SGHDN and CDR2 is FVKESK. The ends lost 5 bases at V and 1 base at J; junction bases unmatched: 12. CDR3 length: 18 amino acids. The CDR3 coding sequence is TGTGCCAGCAGCTCCTCGACGAGCGGGAGGGGTCGCACAGATACGCAGTATTTT. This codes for CASSSSTSGRGRTDTQYF.

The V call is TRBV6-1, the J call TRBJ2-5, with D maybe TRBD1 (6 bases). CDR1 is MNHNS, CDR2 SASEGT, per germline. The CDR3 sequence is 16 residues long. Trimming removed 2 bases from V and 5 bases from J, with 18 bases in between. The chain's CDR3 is CASSENKGHIRETQYF. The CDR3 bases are TGTGCCAGCAGTGAAAATAAGGGACACATTAGGGAGACCCAGTACTTC.

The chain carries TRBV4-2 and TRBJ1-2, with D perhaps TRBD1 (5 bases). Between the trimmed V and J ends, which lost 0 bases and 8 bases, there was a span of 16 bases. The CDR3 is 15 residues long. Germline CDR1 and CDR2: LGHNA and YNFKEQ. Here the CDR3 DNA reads TGTGCCAGCAGCCAAGAGTCAGGGTACGAGGGGGGCTACACCTTC. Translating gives CASSQESGYEGGYTF.

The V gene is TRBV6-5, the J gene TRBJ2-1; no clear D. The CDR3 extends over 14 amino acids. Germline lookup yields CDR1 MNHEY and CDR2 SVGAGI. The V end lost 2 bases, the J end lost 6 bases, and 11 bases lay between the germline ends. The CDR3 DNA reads TGTGCCAGCAGTTACATCGGTACAGCCAATGAGCAGTTCTTC. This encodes CASSYIGTANEQFF.

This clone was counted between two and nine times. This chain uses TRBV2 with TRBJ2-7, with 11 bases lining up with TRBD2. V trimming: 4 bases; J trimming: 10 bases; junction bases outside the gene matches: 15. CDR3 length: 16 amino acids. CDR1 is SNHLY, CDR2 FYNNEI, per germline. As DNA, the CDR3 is TGTGCCAGCAGTGCTCCGGTCGGTGCTACTAGCGGGAGCCAGTACTTC. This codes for CASSAPVGATSGSQYF.

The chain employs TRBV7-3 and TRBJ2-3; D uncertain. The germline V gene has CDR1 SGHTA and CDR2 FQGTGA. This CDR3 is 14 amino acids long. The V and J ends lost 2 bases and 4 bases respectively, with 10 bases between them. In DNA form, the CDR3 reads TGTGCCAGCAGCTTATTAATGTGGCCAGATACGCAGTATTTT. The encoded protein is CASSLLMWPDTQYF.

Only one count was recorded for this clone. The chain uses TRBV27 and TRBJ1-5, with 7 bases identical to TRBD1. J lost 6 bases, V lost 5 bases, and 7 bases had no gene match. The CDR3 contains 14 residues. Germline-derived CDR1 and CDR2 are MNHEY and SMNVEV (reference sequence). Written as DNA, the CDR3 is TGTGCCAGCAGTAGAGGGGGCGCAGGTCAGCCCCAGCATTTT. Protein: CASSRGGAGQPQHF.

CDR3 in amino acids: CASGPGTGYYGYTF. CDR3 DNA sequence: TGTGCCAGTGGACCCGGGACAGGGTACTATGGCTACACCTTC. V usage is TRBV27 and J usage is TRBJ1-2, with TRBD1 matching 9 bases. The CDR3 is 14 amino acids. Germline V gene lookup returns CDR1 MNHEY and CDR2 SMNVEV (reference sequence). J lost 3 bases, V lost 9 bases, and 8 bases had no gene match.

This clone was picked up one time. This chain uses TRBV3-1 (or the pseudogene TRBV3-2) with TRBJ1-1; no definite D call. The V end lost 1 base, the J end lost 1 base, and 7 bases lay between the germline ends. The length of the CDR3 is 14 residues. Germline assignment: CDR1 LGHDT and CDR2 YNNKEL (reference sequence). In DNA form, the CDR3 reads TGTGCCAGCAGCCAAGTGGTTCAGAACACTGAAGCTTTCTTT. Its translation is CASSQVVQNTEAFF.

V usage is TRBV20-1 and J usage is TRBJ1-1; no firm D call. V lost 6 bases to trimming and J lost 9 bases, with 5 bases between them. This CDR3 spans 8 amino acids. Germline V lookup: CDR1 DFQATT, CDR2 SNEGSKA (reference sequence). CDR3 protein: CSAKKAFF. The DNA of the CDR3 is TGCAGTGCCAAAAAAGCTTTCTTT.

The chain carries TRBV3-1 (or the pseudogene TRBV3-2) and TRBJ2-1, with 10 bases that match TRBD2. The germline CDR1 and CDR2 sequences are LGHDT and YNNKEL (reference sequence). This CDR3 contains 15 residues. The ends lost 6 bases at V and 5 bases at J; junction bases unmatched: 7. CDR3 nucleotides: TGTGCCAGCAGTAGGTCTAGCGGGAGCCACAATGAGCAGTTCTTC. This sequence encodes CASSRSSGSHNEQFF.

CDR3 coding DNA: TGTGTCCCCTACCCCTACAGGGGGGACGGTGGCTACACCTTC. Protein product: CVPYPYRGDGGYTF. V and J are TRBV19 and TRBJ1-2; the match to TRBD1 covers 8 bases. Germline CDR1 reads LNHDA; CDR2 reads SQIVND (reference sequence). There are 14 residues in the CDR3.

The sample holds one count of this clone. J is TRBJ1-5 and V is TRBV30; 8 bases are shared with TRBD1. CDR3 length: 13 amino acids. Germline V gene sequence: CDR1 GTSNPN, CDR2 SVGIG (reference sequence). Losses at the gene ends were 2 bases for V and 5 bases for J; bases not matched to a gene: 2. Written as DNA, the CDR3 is TGTGCCTGGAGTTCGACAGGGGATCAGCCCCAGCATTTT. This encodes CAWSSTGDQPQHF.

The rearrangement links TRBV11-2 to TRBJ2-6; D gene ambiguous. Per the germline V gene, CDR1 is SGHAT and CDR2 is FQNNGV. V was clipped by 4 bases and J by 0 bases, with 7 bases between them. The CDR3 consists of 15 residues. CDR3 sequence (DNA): TGTGCCAGCAGCTCCATCACCTCTGGGGCCAACGTCCTGACTTTC. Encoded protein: CASSSITSGANVLTF.

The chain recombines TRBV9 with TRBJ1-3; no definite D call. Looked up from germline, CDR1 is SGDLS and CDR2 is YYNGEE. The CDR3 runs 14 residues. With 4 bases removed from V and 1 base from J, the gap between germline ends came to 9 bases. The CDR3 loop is CASSLASSGNTIYF. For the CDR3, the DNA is TGTGCCAGCAGCCTCGCGAGTTCTGGAAACACCATATATTTT.